One sample yielded the 25 T cell receptor beta chains listed below, sequenced in a study of blood T cell repertoires in COVID-19. Generated by immunoSEQ multiplex PCR, the TCRdb table keeps only in-frame clones and is missing some. In the table there are about 150,000 clones, about 73% of which are singletons. The sample comprised peripheral blood. The receptors originated from a man at least 80 years old with acute or convalescent COVID-19.

V usage is TRBV27 and J usage is TRBJ2-3; the match to TRBD2 covers 7 bases. Trimming cost V 6 bases and J 1 base; bases outside gene matches: 7. CDR1 is MNHEY and CDR2 is SMNVEV in the germline V gene (reference sequence). This CDR3 has 15 residues. CDR3: CASSPWAGGTDTQYF. The DNA for the CDR3 is TGTGCCAGCAGCCCCTGGGCGGGGGGCACAGATACGCAGTATTTT.

V and J are TRBV4-1 and TRBJ1-1; the D is unclear. There are 16 residues in the CDR3. Per germline, CDR1 MGHRA and CDR2 YSYEKL. Trimming removed 0 bases at V and 0 bases at J, with 11 bases between. The DNA of the CDR3 is TGCGCCAGCAGCCAAGAGATACGAGGAGTGAACACTGAAGCTTTCTTT. Its translation is CASSQEIRGVNTEAFF.

The chain is built from TRBV11-3 and TRBJ2-3; possibly TRBD1 for D (6 bases). The CDR3 has 16 residues. V lost 5 bases and J lost 2, with 17 bases in between. Germline-derived CDR1 and CDR2 are SGHNT and YENEEA. CDR3 sequence (DNA): TGTGCCAGCAGCCTAGTTGGGGGCAGCGCCACAGATACGCAGTATTTT. Translating gives CASSLVGGSATDTQYF.

The rearrangement uses TRBV18 and TRBJ1-2; 7 positions agree with TRBD1. Germline values: CDR1 KGHSH, CDR2 LQKENI. The CDR3 has 16 residues. The V gene end was trimmed by 3 bases and the J gene end by 3 bases; junction bases not matched to a gene: 10. The CDR3 reads CASSPQGTAGDYGYTF. The CDR3 DNA follows: TGTGCCAGCTCACCTCAAGGGACAGCAGGTGACTATGGCTACACCTTC.

This chain uses TRBV3-1 (or the pseudogene TRBV3-2) with TRBJ2-3; the match to TRBD2 covers 8 bases. Germline CDR1 and CDR2: LGHDT and YNNKEL (reference sequence). There are 14 residues in the CDR3. V trimming: 4 bases; J trimming: 6 bases; junction bases outside the gene matches: 6. In DNA, the CDR3 is TGTGCCAGCAGCCCTCGGGGGGGCAGGGATACGCAGTATTTT. Amino acid sequence: CASSPRGGRDTQYF.

On this clone: This sample includes further DNA sequences coding for the same CDR3. The chain has TRBV2 and TRBJ1-5; 9 bases map to TRBD1. The CDR3 extends over 14 amino acids. Germline V gives CDR1 SNHLY, CDR2 FYNNEI. V was clipped by 6 bases and J by 1 base; unmatched bases: 1. The CDR3 coding sequence is TGTGCCAGCAGCGGGACAGGGAGCAATCAGCCCCAGCATTTT. Its translation is CASSGTGSNQPQHF.

J is TRBJ1-6 and V is TRBV11-2, with D tentatively TRBD1 (5 bases). V was trimmed by 4 bases and J by 5 bases, leaving 12 bases between them. This CDR3 comprises 15 residues. CDR1 and CDR2 (germline): SGHAT, FQNNGV. CDR3 nucleotide sequence: TGTGCCAGCAGCTCACCTTCGGGGGATAATTCACCCCTCCACTTT. Its protein is CASSSPSGDNSPLHF.

The V call is TRBV11-3, the J call TRBJ2-1; D is ambiguous. CDR3 size: 12 residues. Trimming removed 1 base from V and 8 bases from J, with 6 bases in between. The germline V gene encodes CDR1 SGHNT and CDR2 YENEEA. The CDR3 region has the DNA TGTGCCAGCAGCTTAGTGCGCCATGAGCAGTTCTTC. This encodes CASSLVRHEQFF. The full variable domain, with the rest looked up from reference TRBV11-3 and TRBJ2-1, is EAGVVQSPRYKIIEKKQPVAFWCNPISGHNTLYWYLQNLGQGPELLIRYENEEAVDDSQLPKDRFSAERLKGVDSTLKIQPAELGDSAVYLCASSLVRHEQFFGPGTRLTVL.

This clone was picked up a small number of times. The chain uses TRBV7-6 and TRBJ2-3, with D perhaps TRBD1 (6 bases). The CDR3 consists of 16 residues. Germline lookup yields CDR1 SGHVS and CDR2 FNYEAQ. V was trimmed by 2 bases and J by 1 base, leaving 13 bases between them. CDR3 bases: TGTGCCAGCAGCTTAAGGGTACAGGGCGGCACAGATACGCAGTATTTT. It encodes CASSLRVQGGTDTQYF. Full variable domain (remainder filled in from reference TRBV7-6 and TRBJ2-3): GAGVSQSPRYKVTKRGQDVALRCDPISGHVSLYWYRQALGQGPEFLTYFNYEAQQDKSGLPNDRFSAERPEGSISTLTIQRTEQRDSAMYRCASSLRVQGGTDTQYFGPGTRLTVL.

The J gene is TRBJ1-6, the V gene TRBV5-6; 9 bases match TRBD1. V was clipped by 0 bases and J by 4 bases; unmatched bases: 5. This CDR3 is 17 amino acids long. The germline CDR1 and CDR2 sequences are SGHDT and YYEEEE. The CDR3 sequence is CASSLGRDRVYNSPLHF. The DNA of the CDR3 is TGTGCCAGCAGCTTGGGACGGGACAGGGTATATAATTCACCCCTCCACTTT.

This sequence joins TRBV19 and TRBJ1-1, with 7 bases identical to TRBD1. Germline V gene sequence: CDR1 LNHDA, CDR2 SQIVND (reference sequence). V shed 5 bases, J shed 5 bases, and the junction held 2 bases outside the gene matches. The CDR3 is made up of 12 amino acids. The CDR3 DNA reads TGTGCCAGTAGTGGGGACAGAACTGAAGCTTTCTTT. It codes for CASSGDRTEAFF.

The chain carries TRBV28 and TRBJ1-6; 7 bases match TRBD1. Germline V gene lookup returns CDR1 MDHEN and CDR2 SYDVKM. The CDR3 covers 13 residues. V lost 6 bases and J lost 9; bases outside the gene matches: 5. The CDR3 nucleotides read TGTGCCAGCAGGGAAAACAGGGGTTCACCCCTCCACTTT. It encodes CASRENRGSPLHF. The full variable domain, rest sourced from reference TRBV28 and TRBJ1-6, is DVKVTQSSRYLVKRTGEKVFLECVQDMDHENMFWYRQDPGLGLRLIYFSYDVKMKEKGDIPEGYSVSREKKERFSLILESASTNQTSMYLCASRENRGSPLHFGNGTRLTVT.

V and J are TRBV30 and TRBJ1-3; D is undetermined. Germline V gene sequence: CDR1 GTSNPN, CDR2 SVGIG (reference sequence). The CDR3 runs 12 residues. Trimming removed 4 bases from V and 4 bases from J, with 8 bases in between. CDR3 residues: CAWTTGGNTIYF. In DNA form, the CDR3 reads TGTGCCTGGACGACTGGGGGAAACACCATATATTTT.

The J gene is TRBJ1-2, the V gene TRBV5-8; D call uncertain. CDR1 SGHTS and CDR2 YDEGEE come from the germline V gene. This CDR3 comprises 12 residues. With 2 bases removed from V and 6 bases from J, the gap between germline ends came to 8 bases. The CDR3 nucleotides are TGTGCCAGCAGCTTCGATCAGAATGGCTACACCTTC. Translation: CASSFDQNGYTF.

This clone has a count of ten or more. V is TRBV19 and J is TRBJ1-2, with D possibly matching TRBD1 (5 bases). The CDR3 contains 12 residues. Per the germline V gene, CDR1 is LNHDA and CDR2 is SQIVND (reference sequence). Trimming shortened V by 2 bases and J by 7 bases, and 8 bases separated the two germline ends. Written as DNA, the CDR3 is TGTGCCAGTAGTATACGGGGGTTTGGCTACACCTTC. It yields the protein CASSIRGFGYTF. Full variable domain (remainder filled in from reference TRBV19 and TRBJ1-2): DGGITQSPKYLFRKEGQNVTLSCEQNLNHDAMYWYRQDPGQGLRLIYYSQIVNDFQKGDIAEGYSVSREKKESFPLTVTSAQKNPTAFYLCASSIRGFGYTFGSGTRLTVV.

This clone has a handful of counts. The chain joins TRBV15 to TRBJ2-1, with 14 nucleotides matching TRBD2. The V gene's germline CDR1 is LNHNV and CDR2 YYDKDF (reference sequence). J lost 8 bases, V lost 8 bases, and 2 bases had no gene match. The CDR3 contains 13 residues. CDR3 amino acids: CATRTSGGYEQFF. In nucleotides, the CDR3 is TGTGCCACCCGGACTAGCGGGGGGTATGAGCAGTTCTTC.

The chain links TRBV5-1 to TRBJ2-7, with a weak D call TRBD1 (5 bases). This CDR3 has 15 residues. The V gene lost 0 bases and the J gene lost 5 bases, with 15 bases spanning the gap. Germline V lookup: CDR1 SGHRS, CDR2 YFSETQ. CDR3 sequence reads: CASSLEGQGGNEQYF. Here the CDR3 DNA reads TGCGCCAGCAGCTTGGAGGGTCAGGGCGGCAACGAGCAGTACTTC.

This sequence joins TRBV6-4 and TRBJ2-2, with D possibly matching TRBD2 (5 bases). Germline V gene data show CDR1 as MRHNA and CDR2 as SNTAGT. This CDR3 is built from 14 residues. Between the trimmed V and J ends, which lost 5 bases and 7 bases, there was a span of 14 bases. The CDR3 nucleotides are TGTGCCAGCAGTTTGGAGCGGAAGGGCGGGGAGCTGTTTTTT. Residues: CASSLERKGGELFF.

This clone was observed a handful of times. The J gene is TRBJ2-7, the V gene TRBV5-6; 10 bases agree with TRBD1. The CDR3 is made up of 13 amino acids. The J segment lost 6 bases and the V segment lost 0 bases, leaving 0 bases of the junction unmatched. Per the germline V gene, CDR1 is SGHDT and CDR2 is YYEEEE. CDR3 nucleotides: TGTGCCAGCAGCTTGGGGACAGGGGGCGAGCAGTACTTC. This gives the protein CASSLGTGGEQYF. The variable domain in full, completed from reference TRBV5-6 and TRBJ2-7, reads DAGVTQSPTHLIKTRGQQVTLRCSPKSGHDTVSWYQQALGQGPQFIFQYYEEEERQRGNFPDRFSGHQFPNYSSELNVNALLLGDSALYLCASSLGTGGEQYFGPGTRLTVT.

The rearrangement links TRBV5-1 to TRBJ2-3; D is ambiguous. Germline CDR1 reads SGHRS; CDR2 reads YFSETQ. V lost 1 base to trimming and J lost 0 bases, with 9 bases between them. CDR3 length equals 15 residues. The CDR3 protein is CASSLRGTSTDTQYF. As DNA, the CDR3 is TGCGCCAGCAGCTTGCGCGGAACTAGCACAGATACGCAGTATTTT.

This chain links TRBV12-3 or TRBV12-4 with TRBJ2-5; possibly TRBD1 for D (6 bases). The CDR3 sequence is 13 residues long. The V end lost 3 bases, the J end lost 3 bases, and 8 bases lay between the germline ends. The CDR3 DNA is TGTGCCAGCAGTTTGGACAGAAAAGAGACCCAGTACTTC. This translates into CASSLDRKETQYF.

The V call is TRBV3-1 (or the pseudogene TRBV3-2), the J call TRBJ2-3; the match to TRBD2 covers 9 bases. V was pared by 1 base and J by 4 bases, with 0 bases of the junction left unmatched. Per germline, CDR1 LGHDT and CDR2 YNNKEL (reference sequence). The CDR3 runs 14 residues. CDR3 loop: CASSQASGADTQYF. CDR3 nucleotide sequence: TGTGCCAGCAGCCAAGCTAGCGGGGCAGATACGCAGTATTTT.

The rearrangement joins TRBV2 to TRBJ2-5, with 8 bases fitting TRBD1. CDR1 is SNHLY, CDR2 FYNNEI, per germline. CDR3 size: 17 residues. V shed 4 bases and J 0 bases; nucleotides not matched to a gene: 10. The CDR3 nucleotides read TGTGCCAGCAGTGCCCACCTGGGACAGGTGTACCAAGAGACCCAGTACTTC. This encodes CASSAHLGQVYQETQYF.

The chain employs TRBV7-2 and TRBJ2-1; a possible D gene is TRBD2 (6 bases). From germline, CDR1 is SGHTA and CDR2 FQGNSA. Between the trimmed V and J ends, which lost 5 bases and 0 bases, there was a span of 11 bases. This CDR3 is 15 amino acids long. The CDR3 sequence is CASSLTGGSYNEQFF. The DNA of the CDR3 is TGTGCCAGCAGCCTCACCGGGGGCTCCTACAATGAGCAGTTCTTC.

V usage is TRBV14 and J usage is TRBJ1-1; 9 bases align to TRBD1. Germline trimming cut 5 bases from V and 4 bases from J; bases unmatched to any gene: 5. This CDR3 spans 14 amino acids. In germline, CDR1 is SGHDN, CDR2 FVKESK. In nucleotides, the CDR3 is TGTGCCAGCAGCATACAGACAGGGGGCACTGAAGCTTTCTTT. Translated, it gives CASSIQTGGTEAFF.